This T cell receptor (beta chain) was profiled in a study of cytotoxic CD8 clonotypes in ibrutinib-treated CLL. Germline V lookup: CDR1 ENHRY, CDR2 SYGVKD. The CDR3 length is 15 residues. The V and J ends lost 0 bases and 3 bases respectively, with 9 bases between them. Target depth was 1 in 200,000 to 1 in 1 million T cells, about 10x per clonotype. Profiled with immunoSEQ multiplex PCR; TCRdb holds only in-frame clones, not every one. The table records about 28,000 clones, 45% to 60% of them present only once. This receptor was taken from a human donor with chronic lymphocytic leukemia. The gene calls are TRBV10-3 and TRBJ1-5; D is perhaps TRBD1 (6 bases). Sequenced here: PBMCs, sampled before ibrutinib treatment. DNA of the CDR3: TGTGCCATCAGTGAGTCTAGACAGGTCAATCAGCCCCAGCATTTT. This sequence encodes CAISESRQVNQPQHF.